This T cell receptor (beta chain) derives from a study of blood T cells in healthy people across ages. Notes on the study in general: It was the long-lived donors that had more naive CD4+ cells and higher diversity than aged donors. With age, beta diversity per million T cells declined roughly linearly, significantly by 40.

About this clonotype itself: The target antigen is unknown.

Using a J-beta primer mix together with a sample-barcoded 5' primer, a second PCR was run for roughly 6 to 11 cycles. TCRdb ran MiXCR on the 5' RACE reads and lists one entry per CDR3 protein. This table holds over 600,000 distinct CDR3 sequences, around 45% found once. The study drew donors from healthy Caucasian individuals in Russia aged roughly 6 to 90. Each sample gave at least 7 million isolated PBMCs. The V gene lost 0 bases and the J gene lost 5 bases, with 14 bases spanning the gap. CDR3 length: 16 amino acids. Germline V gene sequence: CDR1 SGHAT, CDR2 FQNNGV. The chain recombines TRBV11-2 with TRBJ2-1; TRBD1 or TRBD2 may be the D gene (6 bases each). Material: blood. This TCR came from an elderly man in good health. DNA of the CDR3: TGTGCCAGCAGCTTAGAAGGGGGGCGGGCTAACAATGAGCAGTTCTTC. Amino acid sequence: CASSLEGGRANNEQFF.